What follows are 3 T cell receptor beta chains derived from one specimen sequenced in a study of blood T cell repertoires in COVID-19. Repertoires were generated with immunoSEQ multiplex PCR, while TCRdb's copy carries only in-frame clones and drops some. Here the sample spans under 300,000 clones, about four fifths being singletons. Sequencing was performed on peripheral blood. These receptors came from a woman aged 80 or older with acute or convalescent COVID-19.

J is TRBJ2-4 and V is TRBV18; tentative D call: TRBD1 (5 bases). V lost 1 base, J lost 6 bases, and 10 bases lay in between. This CDR3 comprises 14 residues. Germline V gives CDR1 KGHSH, CDR2 LQKENI. The CDR3 coding sequence is TGTGCCAGCTCACCACGGGTAACAGGAAACATTCAGTACTTC. It translates to CASSPRVTGNIQYF. The full variable domain, its missing parts supplied by reference TRBV18 and TRBJ2-4, is NAGVMQNPRHLVRRRGQEARLRCSPMKGHSHVYWYRQLPEEGLKFMVYLQKENIIDESGMPKERFSAEFPKEGPSILRIQQVVRGDSAAYFCASSPRVTGNIQYFGAGTRLSVL.

The V and J genes are TRBV29-1 and TRBJ2-2; unclear D gene. This CDR3 region has 13 residues. Germline values: CDR1 SQVTM, CDR2 ANQGSEA. With 5 bases removed from V and 2 bases from J, the gap between germline ends came to 9 bases. The CDR3 bases are TGCAGCGTTTTAGACTCCAACACCGGGGAGCTGTTTTTT. Translated: CSVLDSNTGELFF.

This chain uses TRBV19 with TRBJ1-4, with D uncertain. This CDR3 has 13 residues. Trimming took 3 bases from V and 8 from J, leaving 10 bases between them. Germline values: CDR1 LNHDA, CDR2 SQIVND (reference sequence). The CDR3 protein is CASSISRGEKLFF. As DNA, the CDR3 is TGTGCCAGTAGTATTTCCCGAGGGGAAAAACTGTTTTTT.